The 27 T cell receptor beta chains below were found in one sample sequenced in a study of stem cell transplantation in POMP-related autoinflammatory disease. Repertoires were generated with immunoSEQ multiplex PCR, while TCRdb's copy carries only in-frame clones and drops some. Of approximately 65,000 clones in the sample, roughly 90% are singletons; the top ten hold more than 0.55%. Here the sequenced sample was CD4+ T cells from PBMCs, taken after stem cell transplantation. These TCRs come from a human patient with POMP-related autoinflammation and immune dysregulation (PRAID). T cells may partly derive from the graft donor.

V usage is TRBV28 and J usage is TRBJ2-2; 12 bases are shared with TRBD2. J lost 1 base, V lost 4 bases, and 7 bases had no gene match. This CDR3 contains 18 residues. CDR1 is MDHEN and CDR2 is SYDVKM in the germline V gene. The DNA of the CDR3 is TGTGCCAGCAGTTCCGTGCCGGGACTAGCGGGGAACACCGGGGAGCTGTTTTTT. Amino acids: CASSSVPGLAGNTGELFF.

The chain has TRBV5-5 and TRBJ2-7, with D perhaps matching TRBD1 (6 bases). The CDR3 is made up of 14 amino acids. Germline V lookup: CDR1 SGHKS, CDR2 YYEKEE (reference sequence). V was pared by 4 bases and J by 2 bases, with 13 bases between. The CDR3 is CASSLGHRAYEQYF. CDR3 DNA sequence: TGTGCCAGCAGCCTCGGGCACAGGGCCTACGAGCAGTACTTC. Based on the CDR3 plus reference TRBV5-5 and TRBJ2-7, the full variable domain is DAGVTQSPTHLIKTRGQQVTLRCSPISGHKSVSWYQQVLGQGPQFIFQYYEKEERGRGNFPDRFSARQFPNYSSELNVNALLLGDSALYLCASSLGHRAYEQYFGPGTRLTVT.

The rearrangement links TRBV18 to TRBJ2-3; weak D call: TRBD1 (6 bases). Germline V lookup: CDR1 KGHSH, CDR2 LQKENI. This CDR3 region has 13 residues. V was trimmed by 1 base and J by 6 bases, leaving 8 bases between them. In nucleotides, the CDR3 is TGTGCCAGCTCACCACAACAGGGTGATACGCAGTATTTT. Protein: CASSPQQGDTQYF.

The chain joins TRBV4-2 to TRBJ1-5; 7 bases align to TRBD1. This CDR3 contains 14 residues. With 1 base clipped from V and 5 bases from J, the junction kept 2 bases outside the gene matches. Germline V CDR1 and CDR2: LGHNA, YNFKEQ. The CDR3 sequence: CASSQGQGDQPQHF. The CDR3 DNA follows: TGTGCCAGCAGCCAAGGACAGGGCGATCAGCCCCAGCATTTT.

This sequence joins TRBV6-5 and TRBJ1-5, with D perhaps matching TRBD1 (5 bases). V lost 6 bases and J lost 9, with 18 bases in between. This CDR3 is built from 14 residues. Germline loops: CDR1 MNHEY, CDR2 SVGAGI. The CDR3 nucleotides are TGTGCCAGCAGGCCCGGGGACGGCGTTCGGCCCCAGCATTTT. It translates to CASRPGDGVRPQHF.

The chain couples TRBV24-1 to TRBJ2-1, with TRBD2 matching 8 bases. The CDR3 has 14 amino acids. After removal of 9 bases from V and 10 bases from J, the junction contained 13 bases not matched to a gene. The V gene's germline CDR1 is KGHDR and CDR2 SFDVKD. DNA of the CDR3: TGTGCCACCCAGGGGTCGGGCGGGAGGAGGGAGCAGTTCTTC. Its protein product is CATQGSGGRREQFF.

This rearrangement joins TRBV28 to TRBJ2-7; TRBD2 aligns across 10 bases. V lost 7 bases, J lost 3 bases, and 3 bases stayed unmatched. Germline CDR1 and CDR2: MDHEN and SYDVKM. This CDR3 is 13 amino acids long. CDR3 in DNA: TGTGCCAGCACAAAGCGGGGGGGCTACGAGCAGTACGTC. Translating it yields CASTKRGGYEQYV.

This sequence joins TRBV3-1 (or the pseudogene TRBV3-2) and TRBJ2-3, with D perhaps TRBD2 (5 bases). V shed 7 bases and J shed 0 bases, with 11 bases lying between them. In germline, CDR1 is LGHDT, CDR2 YNNKEL (reference sequence). The CDR3 is made up of 14 amino acids. The CDR3 DNA reads as TGTGCCAGCATACTTCGGGGTAGCACAGATACGCAGTATTTT. Translated: CASILRGSTDTQYF.

The J gene is TRBJ1-5, the V gene TRBV7-8, with D perhaps TRBD1 (5 bases). The CDR3 sequence is 18 residues long. Trimming removed 2 bases at V and 3 bases at J, with 20 bases between. CDR1 is SGHVS, CDR2 FQNEAQ, per germline. CDR3 residues: CASSLFEWQGGSNQPQHF. In nucleotides, the CDR3 is TGTGCCAGCAGCTTATTTGAGTGGCAGGGAGGGTCCAATCAGCCCCAGCATTTT.

This chain connects TRBV5-4 to TRBJ2-5; D remains ambiguous. The CDR3 has 13 amino acids. Per the germline V gene, CDR1 is SGHNT and CDR2 is YYREEE (reference sequence). V was shortened by 0 bases and J by 5 bases, with 8 bases between the two germline ends. The CDR3 spells CASSLAFRETQYF. CDR3 nucleotides: TGTGCCAGCAGCTTGGCGTTCAGGGAGACCCAGTACTTC.

The rearrangement uses TRBV6-5 and TRBJ1-3; 7 positions agree with TRBD1. Losses at the gene ends were 4 bases for V and 0 bases for J; bases not matched to a gene: 0. The CDR3 spans 14 residues. Germline-derived CDR1 and CDR2 are MNHEY and SVGAGI. The CDR3 DNA follows: TGTGCCAGCAGTTGGGACAGCTCTGGAAACACCATATATTTT. Amino acids: CASSWDSSGNTIYF.

The rearrangement joins TRBV9 to TRBJ1-3, with TRBD1 identical over 8 bases. The V gene's germline CDR1 is SGDLS and CDR2 YYNGEE. The CDR3 runs to 15 residues. V was clipped by 3 bases and J by 3 bases; unmatched bases: 5. The CDR3 loop is CASSATGGGGNTIYF. The CDR3 DNA is TGTGCCAGCAGCGCAACAGGGGGAGGTGGAAACACCATATATTTT.

The chain uses TRBV28 and TRBJ2-7; D is unclear. In germline, CDR1 is MDHEN, CDR2 SYDVKM. The CDR3 is 12 amino acids. Trimming cost V 6 bases and J 6 bases, with 12 bases left between them. The CDR3 coding sequence is TGTGCCAGCAGCCCAACCCTCTCCGAGCAGTACTTC. It is translated as CASSPTLSEQYF.

In this sample, this clone turned up once. This sequence joins TRBV19 and TRBJ2-1, with D hard to call. V was trimmed by 5 bases and J by 0 bases, leaving 11 bases between them. The CDR3 loop spans 15 amino acids. From germline, CDR1 is LNHDA and CDR2 SQIVND (reference sequence). CDR3 DNA sequence: TGTGCCAGTAGTCCCCGGGTGAGCTCCTACAATGAGCAGTTCTTC. This translates into CASSPRVSSYNEQFF.

The chain uses TRBV2 and TRBJ2-5; 10 bases map to TRBD1. The V and J ends lost 3 bases and 1 base, in that order; junction bases with no gene match: 2. This CDR3 is 15 amino acids long. Germline V gene sequence: CDR1 SNHLY, CDR2 FYNNEI. This CDR3 reads CASSEWTGGQETQYF. CDR3 nucleotides: TGTGCCAGCAGTGAGTGGACAGGGGGCCAAGAGACCCAGTACTTC. The variable domain in full, completed from reference TRBV2 and TRBJ2-5, reads EPEVTQTPSHQVTQMGQEVILRCVPISNHLYFYWYRQILGQKVEFLVSFYNNEISEKSEIFDDQFSVERPDGSNFTLKIRSTKLEDSAMYFCASSEWTGGQETQYFGPGTRLLVL.

The V gene is TRBV5-4, the J gene TRBJ2-7; possibly TRBD1 for D (6 bases). Germline V gene data show CDR1 as SGHNT and CDR2 as YYREEE (reference sequence). Trimming took off 4 bases at V and 5 bases at J, with 10 bases between the two ends. The CDR3 loop spans 12 amino acids. The DNA of the CDR3 is TGTGCCAGCAGCGGAACAGGGAACGAGCAGTACTTC. It codes for CASSGTGNEQYF.

The chain couples TRBV19 to TRBJ2-1; maybe TRBD1 (6 bases). Trimming pared 6 bases from V and 5 bases from J, leaving 14 bases between. The germline V gene encodes CDR1 LNHDA and CDR2 SQIVND (reference sequence). The CDR3 extends over 14 amino acids. DNA for the CDR3: TGTGCCAGTAGCAAAGGGACACTTAACAATGAGCAGTTCTTC. This sequence encodes CASSKGTLNNEQFF.

The V call is TRBV10-3, the J call TRBJ1-1; 8 bases agree with TRBD1. CDR1 and CDR2 (germline): ENHRY, SYGVKD. CDR3 length: 17 amino acids. V lost 0 bases and J lost 0; bases outside the gene matches: 6. In nucleotides, the CDR3 is TGTGCCATCAGTGAGTCCGGACAGGGTCGGATGAACACTGAAGCTTTCTTT. Protein sequence: CAISESGQGRMNTEAFF.

This chain joins TRBV5-5 and TRBJ2-5, with D perhaps matching TRBD1 (6 bases). CDR3 length equals 15 residues. V lost 4 bases and J lost 1, with 14 bases in between. In germline, CDR1 is SGHKS, CDR2 YYEKEE (reference sequence). The chain's CDR3 is CASSPLGTLQETQYF. DNA of the CDR3: TGTGCCAGCAGCCCCCTCGGGACACTCCAAGAGACCCAGTACTTC.

Remarks on this clone: The sample holds other DNA sequences that translate to the same CDR3. V is TRBV5-1 and J is TRBJ2-5; D ambiguous. CDR3 size: 13 residues. Between the trimmed V and J ends, which lost 2 bases and 2 bases, there was a span of 7 bases. CDR1 and CDR2 from the germline V gene are SGHRS and YFSETQ. Here the CDR3 DNA reads TGCGCCAGCAGCTTCGGCCAGCAAGAGACCCAGTACTTC. Amino acid sequence: CASSFGQQETQYF.

J is TRBJ2-7 and V is TRBV3-1 (or the pseudogene TRBV3-2), with 9 nucleotides matching TRBD2. This CDR3 comprises 17 residues. With 1 base clipped from V and 2 bases from J, the junction kept 9 bases outside the gene matches. Germline V gives CDR1 LGHDT, CDR2 YNNKEL (reference sequence). The CDR3 spells CASSQGPWTSVAYEQYF. As DNA, the CDR3 is TGTGCCAGCAGCCAAGGCCCTTGGACTAGCGTGGCCTACGAGCAGTACTTC.

The chain couples TRBV2 to TRBJ1-2, with 9 bases aligning to TRBD1. The CDR3 loop spans 15 amino acids. Trimming cost V 4 bases and J 4 bases; bases outside gene matches: 7. Germline CDR1 is SNHLY and CDR2 is FYNNEI. In DNA form, the CDR3 reads TGTGCCAGCAGTGCCGGGACAGGGAGGCCCTATGGCTACACCTTC. Encoded protein: CASSAGTGRPYGYTF.

The sample holds a few counts of this clone. The V and J genes are TRBV3-1 (or the pseudogene TRBV3-2) and TRBJ1-5; D is ambiguous. Germline loops: CDR1 LGHDT, CDR2 YNNKEL (reference sequence). Trimming pared 0 bases from V and 4 bases from J, leaving 10 bases between. There are 15 residues in the CDR3. The CDR3 here is CASSQDLRGNQPQHF. In DNA, the CDR3 is TGTGCCAGCAGCCAAGATTTAAGAGGGAATCAGCCCCAGCATTTT.

This clone appeared a single time. V is TRBV7-2 and J is TRBJ1-3; a weak D match, TRBD1 (5 bases). The CDR3 spans 16 residues. Trimming stripped 5 bases from V and 0 bases from J, with 14 bases between. From germline, CDR1 is SGHTA and CDR2 FQGNSA. The CDR3 coding sequence is TGTGCCAGCAGCGGTACCGGGACCCGCTCTGGAAACACCATATATTTT. Translation gives CASSGTGTRSGNTIYF.

The rearrangement joins TRBV5-8 to TRBJ2-7; 9 bases fit TRBD1. The V and J ends lost 2 bases and 2 bases, in that order; junction bases with no gene match: 8. Germline V gene data show CDR1 as SGHTS and CDR2 as YDEGEE. This CDR3 spans 16 amino acids. In DNA, the CDR3 is TGTGCCAGCAGCTTCCACCGGGACAGGGTAGCCTACGAGCAGTACTTC. This gives the protein CASSFHRDRVAYEQYF.

This clone was detected a few times. This sequence joins TRBV3-1 (or the pseudogene TRBV3-2) and TRBJ1-5; a possible D gene is TRBD1 (5 bases). CDR1 LGHDT and CDR2 YNNKEL come from the germline V gene (reference sequence). The CDR3 has 16 residues. Trimming pared 1 base from V and 3 bases from J, leaving 13 bases between. The CDR3 nucleotides are TGTGCCAGCAGCCAAGGGGGACGTGGGATCAATCAGCCCCAGCATTTT. This codes for CASSQGGRGINQPQHF.

The chain employs TRBV9 and TRBJ2-3, with 11 nucleotides matching TRBD1. Germline loops: CDR1 SGDLS, CDR2 YYNGEE. This CDR3 region has 16 residues. The trim removed 2 bases at V and 6 bases at J, leaving 8 bases unmatched. CDR3 residues: CASSVGQGAPDDTQYF. CDR3 sequence (DNA): TGTGCCAGCAGCGTCGGACAGGGGGCACCGGACGATACGCAGTATTTT.